Listed below are T cell receptor beta chains from one sample, sequenced in a study of Graves' ophthalmopathy and Graves' hyperthyroidism. TCRdb reanalysed the multiplex PCR reads using MiXCR and keeps one entry per CDR3 protein. This repertoire shows roughly 600,000 distinct CDR3 sequences, approximately 37% found once; its top ten account for 4% to 5%. The sequencing input was peripheral blood or thyroid tissue (not recorded which). Receptors were obtained from an adult man with Graves' hyperthyroidism. The CDR3 runs from the conserved cysteine through the conserved F or W. A D gene is named only where the DNA matches it firmly. Clone size is not always given. Where it is, it says once, few, many or a class for expanded clones.

d_call: TRBD1
v_call: TRBV12-3/TRBV12-4
clone_size: -
j_call: TRBJ2-7
cdr3_aa: CASSDRGPTGEQYF
cdr3_nt: TGTGCCAGCAGCGACAGGGGACCTACTGGTGAGCAGTACTTC

d_call: -
v_call: TRBV7-3
clone_size: -
j_call: TRBJ1-4
cdr3_aa: CASSQGAGNEKLFF
cdr3_nt: TGTGCCAGCAGCCAAGGTGCGGGCAATGAAAAACTGTTTTTT

d_call: -
v_call: TRBV7-2
clone_size: once
j_call: TRBJ1-2
cdr3_aa: CASSPKRLSGYGYTF
cdr3_nt: TGTGCCAGCAGCCCCAAACGTCTCTCAGGCTATGGCTACACCTTC

d_call: -
v_call: TRBV12-3/TRBV12-4
clone_size: once
j_call: TRBJ2-2
cdr3_aa: CASKGQLNTGELFF
cdr3_nt: TGTGCCAGCAAAGGACAACTGAACACCGGGGAGCTGTTTTTT

d_call: -
v_call: TRBV27
clone_size: -
j_call: TRBJ1-1
cdr3_aa: CACSLSRILSVNTEAFF
cdr3_nt: TGTGCCTGCAGTTTATCCCGGATACTGTCTGTGAACACTGAAGCTTTCTTT

d_call: -
v_call: TRBV7-6
clone_size: -
j_call: TRBJ2-3
cdr3_aa: CASSSERGGADTQYF
cdr3_nt: TGTGCCAGCAGCTCCGAGCGAGGGGGAGCAGATACGCAGTATTTT

d_call: TRBD1
v_call: TRBV20-1
clone_size: many
j_call: TRBJ1-1
cdr3_aa: CSAERTGATEAFF
cdr3_nt: TGCAGTGCGGAAAGAACAGGGGCTACTGAAGCTTTCTTT

d_call: -
v_call: TRBV9
clone_size: many
j_call: TRBJ1-3
cdr3_aa: CASSVHGLSSGNTIYF
cdr3_nt: TGTGCCAGCAGCGTACACGGACTGAGCTCTGGAAACACCATATATTTT

d_call: TRBD1
v_call: TRBV6-2/TRBV6-3
clone_size: -
j_call: TRBJ1-6
cdr3_aa: CASSYSTGGDSPLHF
cdr3_nt: TGTGCCAGCAGTTACTCGACAGGGGGAGATTCACCCCTCCACTTT

d_call: -
v_call: TRBV29-1
clone_size: once
j_call: TRBJ2-7
cdr3_aa: CSVIPVLGYEQYF
cdr3_nt: TGCAGCGTTATTCCAGTACTCGGCTACGAGCAGTACTTC

d_call: TRBD2
v_call: TRBV5-5
clone_size: many
j_call: TRBJ2-5
cdr3_aa: CASSLLASGRGETQYF
cdr3_nt: TGTGCCAGCAGCTTACTGGCTAGCGGGAGGGGTGAGACCCAGTACTTC

d_call: -
v_call: TRBV29-1
clone_size: many
j_call: TRBJ2-5
cdr3_aa: CSVDFQSRVRETQYF
cdr3_nt: TGCAGCGTTGACTTCCAGAGCAGGGTTCGGGAGACCCAGTACTTC

d_call: TRBD2
v_call: TRBV7-9
clone_size: -
j_call: TRBJ2-7
cdr3_aa: CASSQTGLAGDPPYEQYF
cdr3_nt: TGTGCCAGCAGCCAGACGGGACTAGCGGGGGATCCTCCCTACGAGCAGTACTTC

d_call: -
v_call: TRBV6-6
clone_size: -
j_call: TRBJ2-2
cdr3_aa: CASSYSPGTTGELFF
cdr3_nt: TGTGCCAGCAGTTACTCTCCGGGGACCACCGGGGAGCTGTTTTTT

d_call: -
v_call: TRBV11-2
clone_size: -
j_call: TRBJ2-7
cdr3_aa: CASSLVKGGNEQYF
cdr3_nt: TGTGCCAGCAGCTTAGTCAAGGGGGGGAACGAGCAGTACTTC

d_call: TRBD1
v_call: TRBV5-8
clone_size: many
j_call: TRBJ1-1
cdr3_aa: CASSERDRAEAFF
cdr3_nt: TGTGCCAGCAGCGAACGGGACAGGGCTGAAGCTTTCTTT

d_call: -
v_call: TRBV7-6
clone_size: many
j_call: TRBJ1-4
cdr3_aa: CASSLFGGFGEKLFF
cdr3_nt: TGTGCCAGCAGCTTATTCGGCGGATTTGGCGAAAAACTGTTTTTT

d_call: -
v_call: TRBV7-9
clone_size: -
j_call: TRBJ2-5
cdr3_aa: CASSLGGDEETQYF
cdr3_nt: TGTGCCAGCAGCTTAGGAGGCGATGAGGAGACCCAGTACTTC

d_call: TRBD1
v_call: TRBV27
clone_size: many
j_call: TRBJ1-1
cdr3_aa: CASSFRTGQTFF
cdr3_nt: TGTGCCAGCAGTTTCAGGACAGGGCAAACTTTCTTT

d_call: -
v_call: TRBV6-5
clone_size: -
j_call: TRBJ1-1
cdr3_aa: CASSFGNTEASF
cdr3_nt: TGTGCCAGCAGTTTTGGGAACACTGAAGCTTCCTTT

d_call: TRBD2
v_call: TRBV6-1
clone_size: -
j_call: TRBJ2-7
cdr3_aa: CAREVAAGLYEQYF
cdr3_nt: TGTGCTAGAGAAGTTGCAGCGGGGCTCTACGAGCAGTACTTC

d_call: -
v_call: TRBV10-3
clone_size: many
j_call: TRBJ1-1
cdr3_aa: CAISEAGARGTEAFF
cdr3_nt: TGTGCCATCAGTGAGGCAGGGGCTAGGGGCACTGAAGCTTTCTTT

d_call: -
v_call: TRBV20-1
clone_size: once
j_call: TRBJ1-4
cdr3_aa: CSASIVYGDEKLFF
cdr3_nt: TGCAGTGCCAGCATAGTTTACGGCGATGAAAAACTGTTTTTT

d_call: -
v_call: TRBV25-1
clone_size: few
j_call: TRBJ2-3
cdr3_aa: CASSPFRGDTDTQYF
cdr3_nt: TGTGCCAGCAGCCCGTTTAGGGGTGACACAGATACGCAGTATTTT

d_call: -
v_call: TRBV20-1
clone_size: -
j_call: TRBJ1-4
cdr3_aa: CSAAKSTNEKLFF
cdr3_nt: TGCAGTGCTGCGAAGTCAACTAATGAAAAACTGTTTTTT

d_call: TRBD1
v_call: TRBV3-1
clone_size: few
j_call: TRBJ1-4
cdr3_aa: CASSQDAGGDEKLFF
cdr3_nt: TGTGCCAGCAGCCAAGATGCAGGGGGGGATGAAAAACTGTTTTTT

d_call: -
v_call: TRBV5-1
clone_size: many
j_call: TRBJ2-7
cdr3_aa: CASRSIGSSYEQYF
cdr3_nt: TGCGCCAGCAGATCAATCGGGAGCTCCTACGAGCAGTACTTC

d_call: -
v_call: TRBV7-8
clone_size: -
j_call: TRBJ1-5
cdr3_aa: CASSFGRMKETQHF
cdr3_nt: TGTGCCAGCAGCTTCGGACGGATGAAAGAGACCCAGCATTTT

d_call: -
v_call: TRBV11-2
clone_size: -
j_call: TRBJ1-5
cdr3_aa: CASSLNANQPQHF
cdr3_nt: TGTGCCAGCAGCTTGAACGCCAATCAGCCCCAGCATTTT

d_call: -
v_call: TRBV2
clone_size: -
j_call: TRBJ1-2
cdr3_aa: CASSPGTDGYTF
cdr3_nt: TGTGCCAGCAGTCCCGGGACTGATGGCTACACCTTC

d_call: -
v_call: TRBV6-5
clone_size: -
j_call: TRBJ2-7
cdr3_aa: CASSRSHGGEQYF
cdr3_nt: TGTGCCAGCAGCCGCTCCCACGGGGGCGAGCAGTACTTC

d_call: -
v_call: TRBV11-2
clone_size: many
j_call: TRBJ1-2
cdr3_aa: CASSLRAGIYGYTF
cdr3_nt: TGTGCCAGCAGCTTAAGAGCGGGAATCTATGGCTACACCTTC

d_call: TRBD1
v_call: TRBV7-6
clone_size: few
j_call: TRBJ2-7
cdr3_aa: CASSLALDRDYEQYF
cdr3_nt: TGTGCCAGCAGCTTAGCCCTGGACAGGGATTACGAGCAGTACTTC

d_call: -
v_call: TRBV11-2
clone_size: -
j_call: TRBJ1-4
cdr3_aa: CASSPLANEKLFF
cdr3_nt: TGTGCCAGCAGCCCCTTAGCTAATGAAAAACTGTTTTTT

d_call: -
v_call: TRBV7-6
clone_size: -
j_call: TRBJ2-3
cdr3_aa: CASSLGSGYTQYF
cdr3_nt: TGTGCCAGCAGCCTGGGGTCGGGTTATACGCAGTATTTT

d_call: TRBD1
v_call: TRBV14
clone_size: -
j_call: TRBJ1-3
cdr3_aa: CASSHRQGSGSTIYF
cdr3_nt: TGTGCCAGCAGCCACCGACAGGGCTCTGGAAGCACCATATATTTT

d_call: -
v_call: TRBV4-1
clone_size: -
j_call: TRBJ1-1
cdr3_aa: CASSPAGGSDLNTEAFF
cdr3_nt: TGCGCCAGCAGCCCCGCCGGGGGCTCGGACCTGAACACTGAAGCTTTCTTT